This is a list of T cell receptor beta chains from one sample in a study of beta chain features in type 1 diabetes. Clones were sequenced by immunoSEQ multiplex PCR, and TCRdb holds only the in-frame ones, with some missing. The repertoire consists of around 170,000 clones, with around 9% occurring once and the leading ten covering 0.7%. Sequencing input: central memory CD4+ T cells from blood. These receptors came from a woman in her twenties or thirties with type 1 diabetes. Each CDR3 is given without its conserved first and last residue. Size values are once, few and many counts, or a class for expanded clones, and some rows have none.

V gene,clone size,CDR3 protein
TRBV7-9,-,ASIRRQGKTQY
TRBV28,few,ATIQTSGRSYEQY
TRBV7-8,-,ASRPLGGVNEKLF
TRBV9,few,ASSVDGEYQETQY
TRBV5-4,-,ASSLFGTGLQETQY
TRBV30,few,AWDGGTDTQY
TRBV5-4,-,ASSWTGAGNTIY
TRBV4-1,-,ASSQDKGQGVPDTQY
TRBV6-1,-,ASSNLLRQRAF
TRBV20-1,-,SAGDYGYT
TRBV7-9,few,ASSLVLAEYNEQF
TRBV4-1,few,ASSQDLDNEQF
TRBV25-1,few,ASTDTGTGANVLT
TRBV25-1,-,ASSMGQGNEKLF
TRBV4-1,few,ASSQGPAEANYGYT
TRBV11-3,few,ASSPQGTNTEAF
TRBV2,-,ASSAIGQASSEQY
TRBV18,-,ASSPGQATYGYT
TRBV7-7,-,ASSLSSSADTQY
TRBV6-5,few,ASSSGQSYEQY
TRBV7-2,-,ASSSGLAMIYNEQF
TRBV4-1,-,ASSQGTSNTEAF